This T cell receptor (beta chain) was captured in a study of blood T cell repertoires in COVID-19. Trimming removed 5 bases from V and 2 bases from J, with 20 bases in between. Germline V gene data show CDR1 as SGHTA and CDR2 as FQGNSA. The CDR3 contains 17 residues. The protocol was immunoSEQ multiplex PCR, while the TCRdb copy is restricted to in-frame clones and leaves out a portion. The table lists roughly 300,000 clones, about 86% of them singletons. This sequence was found in a middle-aged woman with acute COVID-19. J is TRBJ2-3 and V is TRBV7-2; a possible D gene is TRBD2 (5 bases). The specimen was PBMCs or T cells enriched from blood (not recorded which). CDR3 sequence (DNA): TGTGCCAGCAGCCTACAACCCGGAGGACTCCTCACAGATACGCAGTATTTT. Amino acids: CASSLQPGGLLTDTQYF.